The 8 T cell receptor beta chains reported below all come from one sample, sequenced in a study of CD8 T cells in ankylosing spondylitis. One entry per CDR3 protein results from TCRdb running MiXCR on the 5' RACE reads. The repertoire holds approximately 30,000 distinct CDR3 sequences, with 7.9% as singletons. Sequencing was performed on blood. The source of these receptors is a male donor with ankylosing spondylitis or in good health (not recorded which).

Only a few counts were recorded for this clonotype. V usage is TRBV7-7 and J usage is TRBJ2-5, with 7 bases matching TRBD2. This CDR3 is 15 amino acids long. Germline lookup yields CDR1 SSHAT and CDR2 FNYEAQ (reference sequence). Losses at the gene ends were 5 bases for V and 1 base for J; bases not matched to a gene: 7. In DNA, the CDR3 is TGTGCCAGCAGCCAAACGGGACTAACCCAAGAGACCCAGTACTTC. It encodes CASSQTGLTQETQYF.

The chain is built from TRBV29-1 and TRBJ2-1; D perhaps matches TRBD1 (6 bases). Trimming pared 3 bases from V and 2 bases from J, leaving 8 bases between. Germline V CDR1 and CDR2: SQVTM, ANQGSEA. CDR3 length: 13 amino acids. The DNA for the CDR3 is TGCAGCGTTGACAGGGACACCTACAATGAGCAGTTCTTC. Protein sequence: CSVDRDTYNEQFF.

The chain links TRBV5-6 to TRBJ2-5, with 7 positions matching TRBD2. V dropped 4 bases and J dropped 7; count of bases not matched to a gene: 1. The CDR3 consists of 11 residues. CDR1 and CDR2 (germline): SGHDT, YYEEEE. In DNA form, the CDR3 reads TGTGCCAGCAGCCGCGGGGGGACCCAGTACTTC. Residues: CASSRGGTQYF. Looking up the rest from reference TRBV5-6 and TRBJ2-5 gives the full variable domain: DAGVTQSPTHLIKTRGQQVTLRCSPKSGHDTVSWYQQALGQGPQFIFQYYEEEERQRGNFPDRFSGHQFPNYSSELNVNALLLGDSALYLCASSRGGTQYFGPGTRLLVL.

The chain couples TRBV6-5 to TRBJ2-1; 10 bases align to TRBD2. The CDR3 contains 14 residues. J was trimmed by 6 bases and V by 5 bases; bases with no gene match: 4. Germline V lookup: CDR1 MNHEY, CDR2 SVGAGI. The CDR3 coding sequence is TGTGCCAGCAGTAGCGGGGGGGCGCTCAATGAGCAGTTCTTC. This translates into CASSSGGALNEQFF.

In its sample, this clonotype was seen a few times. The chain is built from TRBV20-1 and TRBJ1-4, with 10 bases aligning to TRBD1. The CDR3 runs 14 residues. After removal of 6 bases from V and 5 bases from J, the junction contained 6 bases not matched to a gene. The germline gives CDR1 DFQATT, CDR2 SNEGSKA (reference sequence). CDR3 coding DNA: TGCAGTGCGCGACAGGGGGCCAGGAATGAAAAACTGTTTTTT. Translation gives CSARQGARNEKLFF.

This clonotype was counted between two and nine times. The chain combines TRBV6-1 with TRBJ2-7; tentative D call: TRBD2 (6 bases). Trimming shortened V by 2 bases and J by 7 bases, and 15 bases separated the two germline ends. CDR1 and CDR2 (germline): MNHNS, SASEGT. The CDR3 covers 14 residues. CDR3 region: CASSESYGRGEQYF. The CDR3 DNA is TGTGCCAGCAGTGAATCCTATGGGCGGGGAGAGCAGTACTTC.

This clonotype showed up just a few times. The CDR3 DNA is TGTGCCAGCAGCGTAGGACTCGACTTAGGGGATACGCAGTATTTT. This translates into CASSVGLDLGDTQYF. The rearrangement joins TRBV7-2 to TRBJ2-3; the D gene is possibly TRBD2 (5 bases). V lost 5 bases and J 6 bases, leaving 18 bases between the germline ends. The CDR3 totals 15 residues. Germline lookup yields CDR1 SGHTA and CDR2 FQGNSA. Full variable domain (remainder filled in from reference TRBV7-2 and TRBJ2-3): GAGVSQSPSNKVTEKGKDVELRCDPISGHTALYWYRQSLGQGLEFLIYFQGNSAPDKSGLPSDRFSAERTGGSVSTLTIQRTQQEDSAVYLCASSVGLDLGDTQYFGPGTRLTVL.

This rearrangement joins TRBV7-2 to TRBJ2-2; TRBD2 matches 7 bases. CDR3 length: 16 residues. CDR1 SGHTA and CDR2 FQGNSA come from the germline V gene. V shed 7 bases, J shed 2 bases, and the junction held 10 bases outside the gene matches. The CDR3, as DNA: TGTGCCAGCACCCCCATGGGGGGGATAAACACCGGGGAGCTGTTTTTT. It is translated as CASTPMGGINTGELFF.